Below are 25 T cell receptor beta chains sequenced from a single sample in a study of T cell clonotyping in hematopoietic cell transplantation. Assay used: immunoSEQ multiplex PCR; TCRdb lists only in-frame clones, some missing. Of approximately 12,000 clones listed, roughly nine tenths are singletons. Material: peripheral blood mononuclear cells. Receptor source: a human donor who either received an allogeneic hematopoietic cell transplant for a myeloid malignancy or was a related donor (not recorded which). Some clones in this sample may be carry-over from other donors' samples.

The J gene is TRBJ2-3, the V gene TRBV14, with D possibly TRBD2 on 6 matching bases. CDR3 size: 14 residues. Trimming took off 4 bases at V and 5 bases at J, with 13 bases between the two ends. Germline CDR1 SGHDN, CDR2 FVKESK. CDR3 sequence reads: CASSPRLGVDTQYF. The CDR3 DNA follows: TGTGCCAGCAGCCCCCGACTAGGAGTAGATACGCAGTATTTT.

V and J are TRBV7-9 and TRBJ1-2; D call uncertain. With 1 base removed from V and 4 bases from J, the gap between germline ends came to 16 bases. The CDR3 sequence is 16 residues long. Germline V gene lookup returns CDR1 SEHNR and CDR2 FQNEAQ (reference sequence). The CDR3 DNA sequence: TGTGCCAGCAGCTTAGACGCGGACCTTTTGGCCTATGGCTACACCTTC. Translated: CASSLDADLLAYGYTF. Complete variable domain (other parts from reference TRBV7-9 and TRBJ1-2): DTGVSQNPRHKITKRGQNVTFRCDPISEHNRLYWYRQTLGQGPEFLTYFQNEAQLEKSRLLSDRFSAERPKGSFSTLEIQRTEQGDSAMYLCASSLDADLLAYGYTFGSGTRLTVV.

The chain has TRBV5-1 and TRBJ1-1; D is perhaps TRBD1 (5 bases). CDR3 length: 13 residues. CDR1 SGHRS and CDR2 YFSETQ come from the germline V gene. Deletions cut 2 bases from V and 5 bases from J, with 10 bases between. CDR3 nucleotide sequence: TGCGCCAGCAGCTTCCGGGACGTGACTGAAGCTTTCTTT. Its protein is CASSFRDVTEAFF.

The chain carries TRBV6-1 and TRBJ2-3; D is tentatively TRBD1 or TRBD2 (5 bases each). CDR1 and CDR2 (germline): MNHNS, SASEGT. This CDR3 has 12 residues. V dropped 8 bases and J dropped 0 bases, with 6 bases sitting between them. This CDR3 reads CASGGSTDTQYF. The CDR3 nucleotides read TGTGCCAGCGGGGGTAGCACAGATACGCAGTATTTT.

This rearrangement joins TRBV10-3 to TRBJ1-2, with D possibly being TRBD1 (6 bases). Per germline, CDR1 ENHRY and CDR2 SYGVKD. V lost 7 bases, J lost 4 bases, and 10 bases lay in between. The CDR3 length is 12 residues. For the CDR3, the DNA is TGTGCCATCACTCGGACAGTCTATGGCTACACCTTC. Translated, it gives CAITRTVYGYTF.

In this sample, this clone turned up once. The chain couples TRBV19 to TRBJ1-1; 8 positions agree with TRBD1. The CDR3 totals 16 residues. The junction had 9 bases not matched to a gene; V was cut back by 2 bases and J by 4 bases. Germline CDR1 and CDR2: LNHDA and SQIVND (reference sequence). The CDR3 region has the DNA TGTGCCAGTAGTATAAGGCAGGGCACAGGGGGCACTGAAGCTTTCTTT. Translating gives CASSIRQGTGGTEAFF.

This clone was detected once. This chain's CDR3 is CASSYGGGADTGELFF. The CDR3 nucleotides read TGTGCCAGCAGTTACGGAGGTGGTGCGGACACCGGGGAGCTGTTTTTT. This rearrangement joins TRBV5-6 to TRBJ2-2; TRBD2 might be the D (5 bases). The V and J ends lost 5 bases and 3 bases respectively, with 17 bases between them. Germline loops: CDR1 SGHDT, CDR2 YYEEEE. The CDR3 runs to 16 residues.

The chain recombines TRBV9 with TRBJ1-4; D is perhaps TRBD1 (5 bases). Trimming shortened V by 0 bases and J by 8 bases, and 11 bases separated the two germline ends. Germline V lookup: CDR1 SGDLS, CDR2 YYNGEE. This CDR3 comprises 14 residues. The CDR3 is CASSVEGVGEKLFF. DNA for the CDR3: TGTGCCAGCAGCGTAGAAGGGGTCGGCGAAAAACTGTTTTTT.

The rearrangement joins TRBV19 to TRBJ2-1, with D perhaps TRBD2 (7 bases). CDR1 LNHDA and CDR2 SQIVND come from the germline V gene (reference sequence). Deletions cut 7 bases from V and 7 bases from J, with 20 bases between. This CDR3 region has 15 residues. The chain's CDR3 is CASKMGGASLNEQFF. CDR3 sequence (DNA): TGTGCCAGTAAGATGGGGGGGGCGTCTTTGAATGAGCAGTTCTTC.

Here the CDR3 reads CASSPENRVVGAYEQYF. CDR3 DNA sequence: TGTGCCAGCAGCCCTGAAAACAGGGTTGTGGGGGCCTACGAGCAGTACTTC. This chain links TRBV7-9 with TRBJ2-7; tentatively, D is TRBD1 (6 bases). This CDR3 spans 17 amino acids. In germline, CDR1 is SEHNR, CDR2 FQNEAQ (reference sequence). Trimming cost V 5 bases and J 2 bases, with 22 bases left between them.

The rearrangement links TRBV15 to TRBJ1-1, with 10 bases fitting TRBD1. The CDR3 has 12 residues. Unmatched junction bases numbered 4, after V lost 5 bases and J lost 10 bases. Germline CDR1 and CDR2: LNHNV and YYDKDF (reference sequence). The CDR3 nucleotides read TGTGCCACCAGCGGGACAGGGGTCCCAGCTTTCTTT. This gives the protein CATSGTGVPAFF.

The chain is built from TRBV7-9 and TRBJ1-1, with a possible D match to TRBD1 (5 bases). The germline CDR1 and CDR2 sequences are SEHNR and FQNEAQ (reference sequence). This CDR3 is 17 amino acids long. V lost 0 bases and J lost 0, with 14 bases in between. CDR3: CASSLAWRSGLNTEAFF. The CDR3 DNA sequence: TGTGCCAGCAGCTTAGCGTGGAGGTCGGGGCTGAACACTGAAGCTTTCTTT. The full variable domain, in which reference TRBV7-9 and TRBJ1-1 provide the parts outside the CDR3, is DTGVSQNPRHKITKRGQNVTFRCDPISEHNRLYWYRQTLGQGPEFLTYFQNEAQLEKSRLLSDRFSAERPKGSFSTLEIQRTEQGDSAMYLCASSLAWRSGLNTEAFFGQGTRLTVV.

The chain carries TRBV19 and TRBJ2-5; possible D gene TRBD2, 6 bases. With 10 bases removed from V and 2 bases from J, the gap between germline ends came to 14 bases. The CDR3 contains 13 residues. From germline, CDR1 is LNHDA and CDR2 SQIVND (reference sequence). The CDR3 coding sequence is TGTGCCACTAAACGGGGGAAACAAGAGACCCAGTACTTC. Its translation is CATKRGKQETQYF.

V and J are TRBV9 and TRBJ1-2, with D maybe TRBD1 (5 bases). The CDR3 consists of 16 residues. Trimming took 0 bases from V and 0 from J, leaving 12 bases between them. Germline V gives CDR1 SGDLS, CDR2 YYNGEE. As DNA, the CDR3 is TGTGCCAGCAGCGTAGGCCTCTGGGGGGCTAACTATGGCTACACCTTC. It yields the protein CASSVGLWGANYGYTF.

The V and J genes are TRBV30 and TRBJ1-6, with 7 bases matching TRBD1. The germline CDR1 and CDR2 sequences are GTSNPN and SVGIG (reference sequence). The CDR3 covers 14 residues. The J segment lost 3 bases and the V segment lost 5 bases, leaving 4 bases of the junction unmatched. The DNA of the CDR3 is TGTGCCTGGGCAAGGGGGCTCTATAATTCACCCCTCCACTTT. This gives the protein CAWARGLYNSPLHF.

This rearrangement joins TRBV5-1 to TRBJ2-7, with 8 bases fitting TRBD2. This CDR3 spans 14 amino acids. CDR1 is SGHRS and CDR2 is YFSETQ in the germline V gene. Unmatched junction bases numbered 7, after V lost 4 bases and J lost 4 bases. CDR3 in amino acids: CASSTGLAGYEQYF. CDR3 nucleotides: TGCGCCAGCAGCACCGGACTAGCAGGGTACGAGCAGTACTTC.

CDR3 nucleotides: TGTGCCAGCTCACCTGGGACAGAGCAAGAGACCCAGTACTTC. Translating it yields CASSPGTEQETQYF. V usage is TRBV18 and J usage is TRBJ2-5; 7 positions agree with TRBD1. The CDR3 loop spans 14 amino acids. Trimming cost V 3 bases and J 2 bases; bases outside gene matches: 3. Germline V gene sequence: CDR1 KGHSH, CDR2 LQKENI.

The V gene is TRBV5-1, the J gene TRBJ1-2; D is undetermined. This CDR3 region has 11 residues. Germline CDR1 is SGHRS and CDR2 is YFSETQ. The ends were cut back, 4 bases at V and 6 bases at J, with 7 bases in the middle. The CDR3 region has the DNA TGCGCCAGCAGCCCGGGAAATGGCTACACCTTC. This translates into CASSPGNGYTF.

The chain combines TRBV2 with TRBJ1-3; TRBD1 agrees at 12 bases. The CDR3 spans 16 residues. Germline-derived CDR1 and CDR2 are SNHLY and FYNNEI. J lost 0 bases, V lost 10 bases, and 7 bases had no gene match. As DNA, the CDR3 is TGTGCCACCCGGGACAGGGGGCTAGCCTCTGGAAACACCATATATTTT. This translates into CATRDRGLASGNTIYF. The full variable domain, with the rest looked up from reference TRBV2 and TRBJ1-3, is EPEVTQTPSHQVTQMGQEVILRCVPISNHLYFYWYRQILGQKVEFLVSFYNNEISEKSEIFDDQFSVERPDGSNFTLKIRSTKLEDSAMYFCATRDRGLASGNTIYFGEGSWLTVV.

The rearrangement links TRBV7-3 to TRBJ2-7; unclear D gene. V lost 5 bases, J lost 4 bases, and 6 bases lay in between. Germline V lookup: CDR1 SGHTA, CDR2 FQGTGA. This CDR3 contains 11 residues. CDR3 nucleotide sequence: TGTGCCAGCAGCCCTTCTTACGAGCAGTACTTC. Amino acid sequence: CASSPSYEQYF.

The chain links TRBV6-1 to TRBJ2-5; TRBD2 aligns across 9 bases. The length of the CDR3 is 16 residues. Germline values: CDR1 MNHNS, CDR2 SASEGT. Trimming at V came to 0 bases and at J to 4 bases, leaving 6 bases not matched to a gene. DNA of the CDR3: TGTGCCAGCAGTGAAGCTGCGCGGGGGGGGCGAGAGACCCAGTACTTC. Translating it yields CASSEAARGGRETQYF.

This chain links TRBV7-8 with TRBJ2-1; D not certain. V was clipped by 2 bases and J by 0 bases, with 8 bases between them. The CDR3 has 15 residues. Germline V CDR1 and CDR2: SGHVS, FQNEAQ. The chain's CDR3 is CASSLMESSYNEQFF. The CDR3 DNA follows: TGTGCCAGCAGCTTAATGGAGAGCTCCTACAATGAGCAGTTCTTC.

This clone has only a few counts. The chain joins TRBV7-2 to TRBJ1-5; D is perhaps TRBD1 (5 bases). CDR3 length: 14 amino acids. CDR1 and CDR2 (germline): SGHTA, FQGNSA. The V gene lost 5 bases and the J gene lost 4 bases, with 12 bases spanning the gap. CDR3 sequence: CASSVTGGNQPQHF. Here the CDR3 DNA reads TGTGCCAGCAGCGTTACAGGAGGAAATCAGCCCCAGCATTTT. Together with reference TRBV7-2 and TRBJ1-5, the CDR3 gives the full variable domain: GAGVSQSPSNKVTEKGKDVELRCDPISGHTALYWYRQSLGQGLEFLIYFQGNSAPDKSGLPSDRFSAERTGGSVSTLTIQRTQQEDSAVYLCASSVTGGNQPQHFGDGTRLSIL.

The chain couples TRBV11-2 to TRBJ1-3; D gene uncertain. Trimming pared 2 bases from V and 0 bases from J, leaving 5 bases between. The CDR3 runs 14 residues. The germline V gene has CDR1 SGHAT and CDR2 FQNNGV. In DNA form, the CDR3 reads TGTGCCAGCAGCTTACTTAGCTCTGGAAACACCATATATTTT. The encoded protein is CASSLLSSGNTIYF.

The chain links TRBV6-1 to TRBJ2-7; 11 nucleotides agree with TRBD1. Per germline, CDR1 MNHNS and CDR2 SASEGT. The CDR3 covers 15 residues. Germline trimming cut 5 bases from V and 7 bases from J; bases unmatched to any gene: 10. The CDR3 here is CASSKRTGGFGEQYF. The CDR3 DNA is TGTGCCAGCAGTAAACGGACAGGGGGCTTCGGGGAGCAGTACTTC.